This T cell receptor (beta chain) derives from a study of T cells in Graves' hyperthyroidism and ophthalmopathy. Trimming at V came to 5 bases and at J to 3 bases, leaving 13 bases not matched to a gene. Germline-derived CDR1 and CDR2 are SGHVS and FQNEAQ. This CDR3 comprises 17 residues. Amplified TCR beta CDR3 regions derived from RNA transcripts. A set of HTBI primers served as the primers for a first-round RT-PCR of the TCR CDR3. TCRdb re-derived calls from the multiplex PCR reads in MiXCR, one entry per CDR3 protein. This sample carries 650,000 to 800,000 distinct CDR3 sequences, nearly 45% of them seen once, and the ten largest clones take approximately 6.8%. As to this clonotype: No antigen is known for it.

Study-level points and caveats: Most thyroid-expanded clonotypes above 0.001 were also found in blood.

Patients having uncontrolled infection, another autoimmune disease, pregnancy or lactation were not included. Together with thyroid ultrasound, orbital computed tomography, serum thyroxine and TRAb, clinical symptoms were used for diagnoses. The chain recombines TRBV7-8 with TRBJ1-5; 7 nucleotides line up with TRBD1. The sequencing input was peripheral blood or thyroid tissue (not recorded which). This sequence originates from an adult man with Graves' disease, either hyperthyroidism or ophthalmopathy (not recorded which). The CDR3 loop reads CASSPKGALRSNQPQHF. CDR3 sequence (DNA): TGTGCCAGCAGCCCCAAGGGGGCGCTAAGGTCCAATCAGCCCCAGCATTTT.